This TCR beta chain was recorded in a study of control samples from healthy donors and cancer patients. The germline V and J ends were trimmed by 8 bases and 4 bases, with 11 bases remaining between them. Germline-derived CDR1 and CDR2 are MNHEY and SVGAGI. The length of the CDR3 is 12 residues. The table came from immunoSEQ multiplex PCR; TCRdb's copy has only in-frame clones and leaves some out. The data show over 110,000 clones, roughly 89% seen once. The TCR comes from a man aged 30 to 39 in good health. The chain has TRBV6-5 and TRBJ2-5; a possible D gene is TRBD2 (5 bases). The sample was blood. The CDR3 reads CASSNGGETQYF. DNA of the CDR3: TGTGCCAGCTCCAATGGAGGAGAGACCCAGTACTTC.